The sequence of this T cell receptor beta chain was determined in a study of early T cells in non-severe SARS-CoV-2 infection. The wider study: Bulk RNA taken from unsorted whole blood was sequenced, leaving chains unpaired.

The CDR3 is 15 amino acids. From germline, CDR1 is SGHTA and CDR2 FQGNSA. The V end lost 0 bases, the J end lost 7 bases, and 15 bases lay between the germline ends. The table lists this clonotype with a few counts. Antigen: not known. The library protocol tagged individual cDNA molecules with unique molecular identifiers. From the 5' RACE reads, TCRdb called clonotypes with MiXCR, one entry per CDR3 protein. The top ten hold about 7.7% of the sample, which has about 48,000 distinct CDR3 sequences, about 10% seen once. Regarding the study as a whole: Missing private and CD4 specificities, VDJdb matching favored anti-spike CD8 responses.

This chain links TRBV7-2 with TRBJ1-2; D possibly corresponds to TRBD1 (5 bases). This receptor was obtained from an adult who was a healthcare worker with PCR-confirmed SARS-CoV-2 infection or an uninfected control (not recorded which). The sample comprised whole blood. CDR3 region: CASSLALGTLGGYTF. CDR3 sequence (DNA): TGTGCCAGCAGCTTAGCCCTCGGGACGCTTGGTGGCTACACCTTC.